These 27 T cell receptor beta chains were sequenced from one sample in a study of blood T cell repertoires in COVID-19 (dated by TCRdb to the early 2020s). The library was built by means of the immunoSEQ multiplex PCR assay. TCRdb limited this immuneACCESS table to in-frame rearrangements with V and J called. A share of clones is missing; checked studies link under half to unresolved V genes, and the rest is unexplained. This sample holds 330,000 or so clones; about 91% were observed only once. The ten largest clones add up to roughly 8.9% of the sample. Sequenced material: peripheral blood. Every receptor here comes from a young man with COVID-19, enrolled during active disease.

The chain has TRBV6-2 or TRBV6-3 and TRBJ2-1; unclear D gene. This CDR3 is 12 amino acids long. V lost 0 bases, J lost 12 bases, and 9 bases lay in between. Germline CDR1 is MNHEY and CDR2 is SVGEGT. Here the CDR3 reads CASSYSSPGQFF. Written as DNA, the CDR3 is TGTGCCAGCAGTTACTCCTCCCCAGGGCAGTTCTTC.

On this clone: The identical CDR3 is also encoded by other nucleotide sequences in the sample. This chain connects TRBV6-5 to TRBJ1-5; no clear D gene. V dropped 0 bases and J dropped 2 bases, with 5 bases sitting between them. The V gene's germline CDR1 is MNHEY and CDR2 SVGAGI. This CDR3 comprises 14 residues. CDR3 protein: CASSYSRGNQPQHF. Here the CDR3 DNA reads TGTGCCAGCAGTTACTCGAGGGGCAATCAGCCCCAGCATTTT.

The count of this clone is one. For the CDR3, the DNA is TGCGCCAGCAGCAAAATGGGACAGGGGAACACCGGGGAGCTGTTTTTT. Protein sequence: CASSKMGQGNTGELFF. This chain connects TRBV4-1 to TRBJ2-2; 9 nucleotides agree with TRBD1. The ends lost 5 bases at V and 1 base at J; junction bases unmatched: 5. CDR1 MGHRA and CDR2 YSYEKL come from the germline V gene. The CDR3 runs to 16 residues.

A word on this clone: The sample contains more than one DNA sequence encoding this CDR3. The V call is TRBV7-3, the J call TRBJ1-1; 9 positions agree with TRBD1. The junction had 4 bases not matched to a gene; V was cut back by 3 bases and J by 5 bases. Germline loops: CDR1 SGHTA, CDR2 FQGTGA. This CDR3 contains 14 residues. CDR3 region: CASSLTTGGTEAFF. The CDR3 DNA sequence: TGTGCCAGCAGCTTGACGACAGGGGGGACTGAAGCTTTCTTT.

This chain uses TRBV18 with TRBJ2-5; TRBD1 might be the D (5 bases). V was pared by 2 bases and J by 5 bases, with 15 bases between. The length of the CDR3 is 15 residues. Germline V gives CDR1 KGHSH, CDR2 LQKENI. This chain's CDR3 is CASSPVRAGMETQYF. In DNA, the CDR3 is TGTGCCAGCTCACCAGTTCGGGCAGGGATGGAGACCCAGTACTTC.

This clone has only one observation. The rearrangement uses TRBV21-1 and TRBJ1-4. TRBV21-1 is labeled a pseudogene. The CDR3 is 15 amino acids. CDR3 nucleotide sequence: TGTGCCAGCAGCAAGGGAGGGAGGTCGGGTGAAAAACTGTTTTTT. Translating gives CASSKGGRSGEKLFF.

The V gene is TRBV7-9, the J gene TRBJ1-5, with 7 nucleotides matching TRBD1. V trimming: 6 bases; J trimming: 6 bases; junction bases outside the gene matches: 8. CDR1 SEHNR and CDR2 FQNEAQ come from the germline V gene (reference sequence). The length of the CDR3 is 14 residues. DNA for the CDR3: TGTGCCAGCAGTTATAAGGGGGCCCCTCAGCCCCAGCATTTT. It is translated as CASSYKGAPQPQHF. The full variable domain, its missing parts supplied by reference TRBV7-9 and TRBJ1-5, is DTGVSQNPRHKITKRGQNVTFRCDPISEHNRLYWYRQTLGQGPEFLTYFQNEAQLEKSRLLSDRFSAERPKGSFSTLEIQRTEQGDSAMYLCASSYKGAPQPQHFGDGTRLSIL.

This clone was counted only a few times. The gene calls are TRBV5-4 and TRBJ2-7; TRBD1 matches 10 bases. The CDR3 sequence is 14 residues long. V lost 4 bases and J lost 2; bases outside the gene matches: 3. Germline V gene lookup returns CDR1 SGHNT and CDR2 YYREEE (reference sequence). The CDR3 is CASSRQGAPYEQYF. CDR3 sequence (DNA): TGTGCCAGCAGCAGACAGGGGGCTCCCTACGAGCAGTACTTC.

The rearrangement joins TRBV25-1 to TRBJ2-3; TRBD2 is a possible D gene (5 bases). Germline V lookup: CDR1 MGHDK, CDR2 SYGVNS. V gave up 2 bases and J gave up 3 bases, with 12 bases separating them. The length of the CDR3 is 15 residues. The DNA for the CDR3 is TGTGCCAGCAGTGAAGACGTCGGGGTAACAGATACGCAGTATTTT. This encodes CASSEDVGVTDTQYF. Filled out from reference TRBV25-1 and TRBJ2-3, the complete variable domain reads EADIYQTPRYLVIGTGKKITLECSQTMGHDKMYWYQQDPGMELHLIHYSYGVNSTEKGDLSSESTVSRIRTEHFPLTLESARPSHTSQYLCASSEDVGVTDTQYFGPGTRLTVL.

About this clone itself: Other DNA sequences of this sample code for an identical CDR3. V is TRBV6-2 or TRBV6-3 and J is TRBJ1-5; TRBD1 matches 7 bases. V lost 0 bases to trimming and J lost 2 bases; unmatched junction nucleotides: 4. Germline V gene sequence: CDR1 MNHEY, CDR2 SVGEGT. This CDR3 has 16 amino acids. CDR3 DNA sequence: TGTGCCAGCAGTTACTCGAGAACAGGGGGCAATCAGCCCCAGCATTTT. Amino acid sequence: CASSYSRTGGNQPQHF.

This chain links TRBV5-1 with TRBJ2-2; 9 nucleotides align to TRBD1. This CDR3 has 16 residues. The germline gives CDR1 SGHRS, CDR2 YFSETQ. V trimming: 4 bases; J trimming: 5 bases; junction bases outside the gene matches: 9. The CDR3: CASSQTGGVLTGELFF. In DNA, the CDR3 is TGCGCCAGCAGCCAAACAGGGGGCGTTCTTACCGGGGAGCTGTTTTTT.

The chain uses TRBV19 and TRBJ1-2, with TRBD1 matching over 7 bases. CDR3 length equals 16 residues. Trimming cost V 1 base and J 3 bases; bases outside gene matches: 8. Germline V gene sequence: CDR1 LNHDA, CDR2 SQIVND (reference sequence). CDR3 loop: CASSIARHRGDYGYTF. CDR3 bases: TGTGCCAGTAGTATAGCACGTCACAGGGGCGACTATGGCTACACCTTC.

The chain combines TRBV6-2 or TRBV6-3 with TRBJ2-7; no definite D call. V was cut by 6 bases and J by 4 bases, with 10 bases left in between. Germline lookup yields CDR1 MNHEY and CDR2 SVGEGT. The CDR3 extends over 12 amino acids. Written as DNA, the CDR3 is TGTGCCAGCAGCTTCCTAAGTTACGAGCAGTACTTC. Its protein is CASSFLSYEQYF.

This clone was seen a handful of times. The rearrangement uses TRBV5-1 and TRBJ2-7, with 9 bases identical to TRBD1. J lost 0 bases, V lost 4 bases, and 5 bases had no gene match. Germline-derived CDR1 and CDR2 are SGHRS and YFSETQ. The CDR3 is made up of 15 amino acids. CDR3: CASSPQGAGSYEQYF. The CDR3 DNA follows: TGCGCCAGCAGCCCACAGGGGGCTGGCTCCTACGAGCAGTACTTC. The complete variable domain, with remaining parts taken from reference TRBV5-1 and TRBJ2-7, reads KAGVTQTPRYLIKTRGQQVTLSCSPISGHRSVSWYQQTPGQGLQFLFEYFSETQRNKGNFPGRFSGRQFSNSRSEMNVSTLELGDSALYLCASSPQGAGSYEQYFGPGTRLTVT.

This clone was seen just once. DNA for the CDR3: TGTGCCTGGAGTCCAGGGGCCCACCCGCATGAGGAGCAGTACTTC. Residues: CAWSPGAHPHEEQYF. The genes are TRBV30 and TRBJ2-7; TRBD1 is a possible D gene (6 bases). In germline, CDR1 is GTSNPN, CDR2 SVGIG (reference sequence). The ends were cut back, 2 bases at V and 7 bases at J, with 21 bases in the middle. The CDR3 has 15 amino acids. Looking up the rest from reference TRBV30 and TRBJ2-7 gives the full variable domain: SQTIHQWPATLVQPVGSPLSLECTVEGTSNPNLYWYRQAAGRGLQLLFYSVGIGQISSEVPQNLSASRPQDRQFILSSKKLLLSDSGFYLCAWSPGAHPHEEQYFGPGTRLTVT.

This clone has just one count. The rearrangement uses TRBV3-1 (or the pseudogene TRBV3-2) and TRBJ2-2; D may be TRBD2 (5 bases). The CDR3 loop spans 13 amino acids. CDR1 and CDR2 from the germline V gene are LGHDT and YNNKEL (reference sequence). Trimming cost V 6 bases and J 5 bases, with 10 bases left between them. CDR3 amino acids: CASRFTRTGELFF. The CDR3, as DNA: TGTGCCAGCAGATTCACTAGAACCGGGGAGCTGTTTTTT.

This sequence joins TRBV4-1 and TRBJ1-5, with 9 nucleotides matching TRBD1. Germline V lookup: CDR1 MGHRA, CDR2 YSYEKL. The CDR3 is 17 residues long. Trimming removed 5 bases from V and 1 base from J; junction bases left unmatched: 9. In DNA form, the CDR3 reads TGCGCCAGCAGCAAAGCGGGTGGACAGGGGAGCAATCAGCCCCAGCATTTT. As protein: CASSKAGGQGSNQPQHF.

The V gene is TRBV7-3, the J gene TRBJ2-3; 9 bases map to TRBD1. This CDR3 region has 16 residues. Germline trimming cut 1 base from V and 6 bases from J; bases unmatched to any gene: 8. CDR1 and CDR2 from the germline V gene are SGHTA and FQGTGA. The chain's CDR3 is CASSLRDRGSMDTQYF. CDR3 nucleotide sequence: TGTGCCAGCAGCTTAAGAGACAGGGGGAGTATGGATACGCAGTATTTT. Combining the CDR3 with reference TRBV7-3 and TRBJ2-3 gives the whole variable domain GAGVSQTPSNKVTEKGKYVELRCDPISGHTALYWYRQSLGQGPEFLIYFQGTGAADDSGLPNDRFFAVRPEGSVSTLKIQRTERGDSAVYLCASSLRDRGSMDTQYFGPGTRLTVL.

The chain employs TRBV28 and TRBJ2-1; no reliable D call. Germline CDR1 and CDR2: MDHEN and SYDVKM. Trimming took 10 bases from V and 0 from J, leaving 16 bases between them. The CDR3 is 15 residues long. CDR3 sequence: CAIGWRLSSYNEQFF. CDR3 DNA sequence: TGTGCCATAGGATGGCGGCTGAGCTCCTACAATGAGCAGTTCTTC. Looking up the rest from reference TRBV28 and TRBJ2-1 gives the full variable domain: DVKVTQSSRYLVKRTGEKVFLECVQDMDHENMFWYRQDPGLGLRLIYFSYDVKMKEKGDIPEGYSVSREKKERFSLILESASTNQTSMYLCAIGWRLSSYNEQFFGPGTRLTVL.

This rearrangement joins TRBV29-1 to TRBJ1-6; a weak D match, TRBD1 (5 bases). This CDR3 spans 13 amino acids. V shed 6 bases and J shed 8 bases, with 14 bases lying between them. Germline CDR1 is SQVTM and CDR2 is ANQGSEA. The chain's CDR3 is CSVMVGLDSPLHF. As DNA, the CDR3 is TGCAGCGTCATGGTGGGGCTTGATTCACCCCTCCACTTT.

The chain employs TRBV4-3 and TRBJ2-7; possibly TRBD1 for D (6 bases). The germline V and J ends were trimmed by 0 bases and 1 base, with 16 bases remaining between them. Germline V gene lookup returns CDR1 LGHNA and CDR2 YSLEER. The CDR3 has 17 amino acids. This chain's CDR3 is CASSQDYDQGPSYEQYF. The CDR3, as DNA: TGCGCCAGCAGCCAAGATTATGACCAGGGGCCTTCCTACGAGCAGTACTTC.

The chain employs TRBV19 and TRBJ2-3, with 11 nucleotides matching TRBD2. CDR3 size: 16 residues. J lost 5 bases, V lost 4 bases, and 8 bases had no gene match. Germline V gene data show CDR1 as LNHDA and CDR2 as SQIVND (reference sequence). CDR3: CASSKGLAGLEDTQYF. CDR3 bases: TGTGCCAGTAGTAAAGGACTAGCGGGTCTGGAAGATACGCAGTATTTT.

This clone was recorded once. The rearrangement joins TRBV11-2 to TRBJ2-3; TRBD2 matches at 7 bases. Germline V CDR1 and CDR2: SGHAT, FQNNGV. This CDR3 has 16 residues. V trimming: 5 bases; J trimming: 1 base; junction bases outside the gene matches: 9. CDR3 amino acids: CASSRRAGVGTDTQYF. DNA of the CDR3: TGTGCCAGCAGCAGAAGGGCGGGAGTGGGCACAGATACGCAGTATTTT.

Details on this clone: Other DNA sequences within the sample encode an identical CDR3. The V call is TRBV9, the J call TRBJ2-3, with 11 bases fitting TRBD2. CDR3 length equals 15 residues. Trimming took 3 bases from V and 5 from J; bases not matched to a gene: 5. Per germline, CDR1 SGDLS and CDR2 YYNGEE. This CDR3 reads CASSALGTSGDTQYF. CDR3 DNA sequence: TGTGCCAGCAGCGCACTAGGGACTAGCGGAGATACGCAGTATTTT.

CDR3 sequence (DNA): TGTGCCAGCAGCTCCTACCAGGGACTGCAAGAGACCCAGTACTTC. This sequence encodes CASSSYQGLQETQYF. The chain uses TRBV11-3 and TRBJ2-5; perhaps TRBD2 as D (6 bases). The germline V gene encodes CDR1 SGHNT and CDR2 YENEEA. Trimming removed 4 bases from V and 2 bases from J, with 14 bases in between. CDR3 length equals 15 residues.

The rearrangement joins TRBV3-1 (or the pseudogene TRBV3-2) to TRBJ2-5; 7 nucleotides match TRBD1. Germline V gene data show CDR1 as LGHDT and CDR2 as YNNKEL (reference sequence). V gave up 0 bases and J gave up 5 bases; unmatched junction bases: 12. This CDR3 has 17 residues. This CDR3 is CASSQDFVGQGVETQYF. Written as DNA, the CDR3 is TGTGCCAGCAGCCAAGATTTCGTTGGTCAGGGGGTTGAGACCCAGTACTTC.

This clone was picked up a small number of times. The V call is TRBV6-4, the J call TRBJ1-2; 7 bases are shared with TRBD1. With 2 bases clipped from V and 8 bases from J, the junction kept 5 bases outside the gene matches. This CDR3 region has 13 residues. Germline loops: CDR1 MRHNA, CDR2 SNTAGT. The CDR3 DNA is TGTGCCAGCAGTGACGGGACAGCTGGCGGCTACACCTTC. It specifies CASSDGTAGGYTF.